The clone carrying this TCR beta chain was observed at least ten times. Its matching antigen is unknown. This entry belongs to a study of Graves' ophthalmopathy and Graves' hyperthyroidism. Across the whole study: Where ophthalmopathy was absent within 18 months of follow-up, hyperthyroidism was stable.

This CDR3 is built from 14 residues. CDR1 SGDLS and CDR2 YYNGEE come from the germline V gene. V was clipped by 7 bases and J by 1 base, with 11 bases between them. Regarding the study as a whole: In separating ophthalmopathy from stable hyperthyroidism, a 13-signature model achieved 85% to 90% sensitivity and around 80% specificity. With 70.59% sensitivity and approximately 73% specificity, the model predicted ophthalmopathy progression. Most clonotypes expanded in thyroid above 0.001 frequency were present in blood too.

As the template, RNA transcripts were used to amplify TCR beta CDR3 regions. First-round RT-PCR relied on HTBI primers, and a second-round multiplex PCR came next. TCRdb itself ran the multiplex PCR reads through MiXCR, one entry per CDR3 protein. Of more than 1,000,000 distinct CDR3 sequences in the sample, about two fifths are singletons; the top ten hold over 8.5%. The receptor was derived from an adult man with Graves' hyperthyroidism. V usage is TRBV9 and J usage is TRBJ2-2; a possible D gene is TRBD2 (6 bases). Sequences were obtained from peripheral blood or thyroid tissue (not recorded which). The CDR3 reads CASGGLLNTGELFF. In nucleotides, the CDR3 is TGTGCCAGCGGGGGACTTCTGAACACCGGGGAGCTGTTTTTT.